The clone carrying this T cell receptor (beta chain) was detected many times. For TCRbeta, the library was prepared with unique molecular identifiers. TCRdb analysed the PCR reads with MiXCR anew, one entry per CDR3 protein. The sample carries a few hundred thousand distinct CDR3 sequences, 9.7% recorded once. The sample belongs to a study of T-cell reconstitution after alpha-beta-depleted transplantation in children. The input for sequencing was PBMCs from the stem cell graft donor, taken from the stem cell graft. This receptor was obtained from a human donor who donated a stem cell graft to a child with SCID.

CDR3 loop: CASRTSASQKRKPNEQFF. CDR3 nucleotide sequence: TGTGCCAGCAGGACCAGTGCCTCACAAAAGCGCAAGCCCAATGAGCAGTTCTTC. The rearrangement links TRBV6-1 to TRBJ2-1; D gene ambiguous. Trimming took off 6 bases at V and 6 bases at J, with 27 bases between the two ends. The germline V gene has CDR1 MNHNS and CDR2 SASEGT. CDR3 length: 18 amino acids.